These T cell receptor beta chains were read from a single sample in a study of cytomegalovirus exposure and HLA in healthy donors. This table comes from immunoSEQ multiplex PCR, and its TCRdb copy is limited to in-frame clones, with some not included. The data contain approximately 160,000 clones, around 78% of them singletons. Sequenced input: PBMCs. These receptors all come from a woman aged 40-49 years in good health and CMV-seronegative. The CDR3 runs from the conserved cysteine through the conserved F or W. The order of the fields is V gene, J gene, CDR3 length, CDR3 protein.

TRBV5-6	TRBJ1-1	12	CASSLVDREAFF
TRBV4-2	TRBJ1-4	17	CASSQEEGDREEEKLFF
TRBV5-1	TRBJ1-4	14	CASSWGQGVEKLFF
TRBV18	TRBJ2-1	15	CASSPQRETYNEQFF
TRBV19	TRBJ2-2	15	CASSPSGSPTGELFF
TRBV19	TRBJ1-1	15	CASSRGGMGNTEAFF
TRBV19	TRBJ2-2	14	CASSDRGLTGELFF
TRBV5-6	TRBJ2-1	13	CASSLSGANEQFF
TRBV9	TRBJ2-2	12	CASSVEYGELFF
TRBV28	TRBJ2-7	16	CASSLYLAGGAYEQYF
TRBV5-1	TRBJ2-2	14	CASSPGLAAGELFF
TRBV4-1	TRBJ2-2	18	CASSQDTRDAYNAGELFF
TRBV7-6	TRBJ2-7	19	CASSLAPGLAGGSWAEQYF
TRBV29-1	TRBJ2-2	14	CSARGLDKTGELFF
TRBV29-1	TRBJ2-1	12	CSADRQPNEQFF
TRBV11-3	TRBJ2-3	14	CATSRGGYTDTQYF
TRBV5-1	TRBJ2-3	15	CASSFTGLLRDTQYF
TRBV19	TRBJ1-1	13	CASHGQGWTEAFF
TRBV9	TRBJ2-2	17	CASSVGLAGGNTGELFF
TRBV27	TRBJ2-1	15	CASSLTSTGANEQFF
TRBV2	TRBJ2-3	14	CASGADPNTDTQYF
TRBV6-1	TRBJ2-6	16	CASSGQFLSGANVLTF
TRBV9	TRBJ1-5	15	CASSVEPNSGQPQHF
TRBV5-6	TRBJ1-5	15	CASSLRQGGNQPQHF